This T cell receptor (beta chain) was obtained from a study of beta chain features in type 1 diabetes. Regarding the study as a whole: Diminished insertions and augmented deletions at VDJ junctions characterized type 1 diabetes patients. The question of HLA type influencing TCRB rearrangement was one that remained unresolved here.

Expressed TCRB transcripts got sequenced, as all isolated RNA was reverse transcribed. Naive, central memory and regulatory T cell samples averaged roughly 3.6 million reads. The repertoire was sequenced with immunoSEQ multiplex PCR; TCRdb's copy has only in-frame clones and lacks some. Here the sample spans about 130,000 clones, nearly 9.5% being singletons. As for this clone: Its antigen remains unidentified.

This CDR3 has 16 residues. Germline CDR1 reads SGHRS; CDR2 reads YFSETQ. V lost 3 bases, J lost 6 bases, and 4 bases stayed unmatched. Once sorted, every population was more than 98% pure. The specimen sequenced was central memory CD4+ T cells from blood. The TCR was taken from a man aged 18 to 30 in good health. The chain employs TRBV5-1 and TRBJ2-3; 16 bases are shared with TRBD2. The CDR3, as DNA: TGCGCCAGCAGCTCGGGACTAGCGGGGGGGCCGGATACGCAGTATTTT. Amino acid sequence: CASSSGLAGGPDTQYF.